What follows are 24 T cell receptor beta chains derived from one specimen sequenced in a study of blood T cell repertoires in COVID-19. The protocol was immunoSEQ multiplex PCR, while the TCRdb copy is restricted to in-frame clones and leaves out a portion. The table has about 260,000 clones, around 82% seen once. Material for sequencing was peripheral blood. These receptors were collected from a human donor in a cohort sampled during active COVID-19.

V is TRBV5-1 and J is TRBJ2-3; 8 nucleotides line up with TRBD2. The CDR3 runs to 15 residues. With V trimmed by 4 bases and J by 4 bases, 8 bases remained unmatched. CDR1 is SGHRS, CDR2 YFSETQ, per germline. The CDR3 region is CASSRTTGGPDTQYF. In DNA form, the CDR3 reads TGCGCCAGCAGCAGAACCACGGGGGGGCCAGATACGCAGTATTTT.

This rearrangement joins TRBV5-1 to TRBJ2-7; D unclear. Per germline, CDR1 SGHRS and CDR2 YFSETQ. This CDR3 has 13 residues. V was trimmed by 7 bases and J by 2 bases, leaving 13 bases between them. CDR3 sequence reads: CASRTFSTYEQYF. DNA of the CDR3: TGCGCCAGCCGTACCTTTAGTACCTACGAGCAGTACTTC.

CDR3 region: CATSRGRQGAEKLFF. In nucleotides, the CDR3 is TGTGCCACCAGCAGAGGTCGTCAGGGGGCTGAAAAACTGTTTTTT. The V call is TRBV15, the J call TRBJ1-4; 8 bases align to TRBD1. Germline CDR1 and CDR2: LNHNV and YYDKDF (reference sequence). With 1 base clipped from V and 7 bases from J, the junction kept 5 bases outside the gene matches. The CDR3 has 15 residues.

The genes are TRBV5-5 and TRBJ1-5; D is unresolved. The length of the CDR3 is 13 residues. Trimming shortened V by 4 bases and J by 4 bases, and 9 bases separated the two germline ends. The germline V gene has CDR1 SGHKS and CDR2 YYEKEE (reference sequence). The CDR3 DNA follows: TGTGCCAGCAGCATCGTCCCGAATCAGCCCCAGCATTTT. This sequence encodes CASSIVPNQPQHF.

The chain combines TRBV28 with TRBJ1-5; D unclear. Germline CDR1 and CDR2: MDHEN and SYDVKM. CDR3 size: 14 residues. V shed 1 base and J shed 3 bases, with 7 bases lying between them. The chain's CDR3 is CASSLLQNNQPQHF. The CDR3 DNA reads TGTGCCAGCAGTTTATTACAGAACAATCAGCCCCAGCATTTT.

This chain joins TRBV10-3 and TRBJ2-3, with 8 positions matching TRBD2. Germline trimming cut 9 bases from V and 3 bases from J; bases unmatched to any gene: 2. The CDR3 runs 12 residues. The germline gives CDR1 ENHRY, CDR2 SYGVKD. The CDR3 loop reads CAIKRETDTQYF. Written as DNA, the CDR3 is TGTGCCATAAAGCGGGAGACAGATACGCAGTATTTT.

The CDR3 reads CASSLTPGTGAEAFF. The CDR3 DNA reads TGTGCCAGCAGCTTAACCCCGGGAACAGGGGCTGAAGCTTTCTTT. The chain couples TRBV7-3 to TRBJ1-1, with 7 bases matching TRBD1. V lost 0 bases, J lost 6 bases, and 7 bases stayed unmatched. Germline V gene data show CDR1 as SGHTA and CDR2 as FQGTGA. CDR3 length equals 15 residues. Full variable domain (remainder filled in from reference TRBV7-3 and TRBJ1-1): GAGVSQTPSNKVTEKGKYVELRCDPISGHTALYWYRQSLGQGPEFLIYFQGTGAADDSGLPNDRFFAVRPEGSVSTLKIQRTERGDSAVYLCASSLTPGTGAEAFFGQGTRLTVV.

The rearrangement joins TRBV7-2 to TRBJ1-2, with D uncertain. CDR3 length: 17 residues. Germline V gene lookup returns CDR1 SGHTA and CDR2 FQGNSA. The V and J ends lost 0 bases and 5 bases respectively, with 19 bases between them. DNA for the CDR3: TGTGCCAGCAGCTTAGCTGTAGTTCCGGGGATGTGGTATGGCTACACCTTC. This translates into CASSLAVVPGMWYGYTF.

The chain has TRBV11-2 and TRBJ2-3; D remains ambiguous. Per the germline V gene, CDR1 is SGHAT and CDR2 is FQNNGV. The CDR3 has 15 amino acids. The germline V and J ends were trimmed by 1 base and 0 bases, with 8 bases remaining between them. CDR3 sequence (DNA): TGTGCCAGCAGCTTAGCGATCACTAGCACAGATACGCAGTATTTT. It encodes CASSLAITSTDTQYF.

This clone was seen only a few times. The V call is TRBV18, the J call TRBJ1-6; D call uncertain. The CDR3 has 16 residues. Trimming stripped 6 bases from V and 1 base from J, with 13 bases between. Germline CDR1 reads KGHSH; CDR2 reads LQKENI. As DNA, the CDR3 is TGTGCCAGCTCTACGACGGCGGGTTCCTATAATTCACCCCTCCACTTT. It specifies CASSTTAGSYNSPLHF.

The chain has TRBV7-9 and TRBJ2-7; the D gene is possibly TRBD2 (5 bases). V was shortened by 5 bases and J by 7 bases, with 15 bases between the two germline ends. Germline CDR1 SEHNR, CDR2 FQNEAQ (reference sequence). The CDR3 sequence is 13 residues long. The CDR3 DNA sequence: TGTGCCAGCAGCCCATTCGGAGGATGGGAGCAGTACTTC. Translation gives CASSPFGGWEQYF.

The rearrangement joins TRBV19 to TRBJ1-5, with D possibly TRBD1 on 6 matching bases. The CDR3 loop spans 16 amino acids. Germline-derived CDR1 and CDR2 are LNHDA and SQIVND (reference sequence). The V end was cut by 5 bases, the J end by 5 bases, with 19 bases between. The DNA for the CDR3 is TGTGCCAGTAGTGGGATTGGGGGCTATAAGGATCAGCCCCAGCATTTT. Protein sequence: CASSGIGGYKDQPQHF.

The gene calls are TRBV7-2 and TRBJ2-7, with TRBD2 matching over 7 bases. With V trimmed by 5 bases and J by 4 bases, 8 bases remained unmatched. The CDR3 loop spans 14 amino acids. Germline V CDR1 and CDR2: SGHTA, FQGNSA. CDR3 DNA sequence: TGTGCCAGCAGCCCGGGGGGACTGCTATACGAGCAGTACTTC. It specifies CASSPGGLLYEQYF.

The chain carries TRBV19 and TRBJ2-1; D possibly corresponds to TRBD1 (5 bases). This CDR3 comprises 15 residues. Deletions cut 6 bases from V and 5 bases from J, with 17 bases between. Germline V lookup: CDR1 LNHDA, CDR2 SQIVND (reference sequence). This CDR3 is CASRNLVGANNEQFF. The DNA for the CDR3 is TGTGCCAGTAGAAATTTGGTAGGGGCTAACAATGAGCAGTTCTTC.

This rearrangement joins TRBV10-1 to TRBJ2-5, with 11 bases that match TRBD2. Germline V gives CDR1 WNHNN, CDR2 SYGVQD (reference sequence). J was trimmed by 1 base and V by 3 bases; bases with no gene match: 7. CDR3 length: 17 amino acids. CDR3 in amino acids: CASSESLAGGLQETQYF. The CDR3 DNA reads as TGCGCCAGCAGTGAAAGTCTAGCGGGGGGACTCCAAGAGACCCAGTACTTC.

The genes are TRBV27 and TRBJ2-3; TRBD2 agrees at 15 bases. The germline V gene has CDR1 MNHEY and CDR2 SMNVEV (reference sequence). V was clipped by 7 bases and J by 5 bases; unmatched bases: 7. This CDR3 is 16 amino acids long. The CDR3 reads CASKGLAGGEIDTQYF. CDR3 bases: TGTGCCAGCAAAGGACTAGCGGGGGGGGAAATAGATACGCAGTATTTT.

This clone was seen only a few times. The V gene is TRBV28, the J gene TRBJ1-5; D uncertain. The V end lost 7 bases, the J end lost 0 bases, and 13 bases lay between the germline ends. The germline V gene encodes CDR1 MDHEN and CDR2 SYDVKM. The CDR3 runs 15 residues. Written as DNA, the CDR3 is TGTGCCAGCACCCTAGGTGGCGGTAGCAATCAGCCCCAGCATTTT. Its translation is CASTLGGGSNQPQHF.

The chain is built from TRBV10-2 and TRBJ1-5; possibly TRBD1 for D (6 bases). V gave up 5 bases and J gave up 4 bases, with 18 bases separating them. CDR3 length equals 16 residues. Germline V gives CDR1 WSHSY, CDR2 SAAADI. CDR3 residues: CASSPEGGAGNQPQHF. CDR3 in DNA: TGCGCCAGCAGTCCTGAAGGGGGAGCAGGAAATCAGCCCCAGCATTTT.

The CDR3 protein is CASSVALDSEQFF. The DNA of the CDR3 is TGTGCCAGCAGCGTAGCCCTAGACTCTGAGCAGTTCTTC. This chain links TRBV9 with TRBJ2-1; no clear D. Deletions cut 0 bases from V and 9 bases from J, with 10 bases between. This CDR3 has 13 amino acids. From germline, CDR1 is SGDLS and CDR2 YYNGEE. The full variable domain, rest sourced from reference TRBV9 and TRBJ2-1, is DSGVTQTPKHLITATGQRVTLRCSPRSGDLSVYWYQQSLDQGLQFLIQYYNGEERAKGNILERFSAQQFPDLHSELNLSSLELGDSALYFCASSVALDSEQFFGPGTRLTVL.

The chain links TRBV6-1 to TRBJ2-3, with 9 bases fitting TRBD1. CDR3 length: 16 amino acids. The J segment lost 0 bases and the V segment lost 4 bases, leaving 5 bases of the junction unmatched. Germline CDR1 is MNHNS and CDR2 is SASEGT. The CDR3 sequence: CASSVRTGASTDTQYF. The CDR3 DNA sequence: TGTGCCAGCAGTGTTCGGACAGGGGCGAGCACAGATACGCAGTATTTT.

The J gene is TRBJ1-1, the V gene TRBV19, with TRBD1 matching 10 bases. V dropped 3 bases and J dropped 0; count of bases not matched to a gene: 1. CDR1 is LNHDA and CDR2 is SQIVND in the germline V gene (reference sequence). The CDR3 extends over 15 amino acids. The CDR3 region has the DNA TGTGCCAGTAGTATGACAGGGGGCTTGAACACTGAAGCTTTCTTT. It specifies CASSMTGGLNTEAFF.

The V gene is TRBV18, the J gene TRBJ2-3, with 9 bases lining up with TRBD2. CDR1 and CDR2 from the germline V gene are KGHSH and LQKENI. Trimming cost V 6 bases and J 1 base; bases outside gene matches: 8. This CDR3 contains 16 residues. The CDR3 region is CASSPGSGRGTDTQYF. CDR3 DNA sequence: TGTGCCAGCTCTCCAGGTAGCGGGAGAGGCACAGATACGCAGTATTTT.

This chain uses TRBV20-1 with TRBJ2-5; 7 bases are a match to TRBD1. Losses at the gene ends were 3 bases for V and 7 bases for J; bases not matched to a gene: 8. The CDR3 is made up of 13 amino acids. From germline, CDR1 is DFQATT and CDR2 SNEGSKA (reference sequence). CDR3 loop: CSASARQGGTQYF. The CDR3 nucleotides are TGCAGTGCTAGTGCCAGACAGGGTGGGACCCAGTACTTC.

The chain uses TRBV10-3 and TRBJ1-1, with TRBD1 identical over 7 bases. V lost 8 bases and J lost 4; bases outside the gene matches: 7. In germline, CDR1 is ENHRY, CDR2 SYGVKD. The CDR3 is made up of 13 amino acids. CDR3 amino acids: CAIGGGAGTEAFF. CDR3 DNA sequence: TGTGCCATCGGAGGGGGCGCGGGCACTGAAGCTTTCTTT.